Below are 28 T cell receptor beta chains sequenced from a single sample in a study of shared clonotypes between healthy human individuals. TCRdb's table, derived via immunoSEQ multiplex PCR, lists solely in-frame clones and lacks some. The sample has more than 900,000 clones; around three quarters are singletons. The sample taken for sequencing was memory CD4+ T cells from PBMCs. Sample subset: CD45RA-negative fraction. The receptors come from a man aged 18 to 35 in good health. Some clones in this sample may be carry-over from other donors' samples.

The rearrangement uses TRBV5-1 and TRBJ2-6; weak D call: TRBD1 (5 bases). The CDR3 loop spans 18 amino acids. Germline loops: CDR1 SGHRS, CDR2 YFSETQ. V lost 0 bases and J 0 bases, leaving 13 bases between the germline ends. The CDR3 DNA sequence: TGCGCCAGCAGCTTGGAAGGGGTTCACAGCTCTGGGGCCAACGTCCTGACTTTC. Encoded protein: CASSLEGVHSSGANVLTF.

Only one count was recorded for this clone. The chain recombines TRBV5-4 with TRBJ2-1; TRBD1 aligns across 8 bases. The CDR3 has 15 amino acids. Germline assignment: CDR1 SGHNT and CDR2 YYREEE (reference sequence). The V gene end was trimmed by 4 bases and the J gene end by 5 bases; junction bases not matched to a gene: 8. DNA of the CDR3: TGTGCCAGCAGCGCGGGACAGGTCAAAAACAATGAGCAGTTCTTC. Amino acids: CASSAGQVKNNEQFF.

The rearrangement joins TRBV4-1 to TRBJ2-3; no definite D call. Germline CDR1 and CDR2: MGHRA and YSYEKL. The length of the CDR3 is 14 residues. Between the trimmed V and J ends, which lost 1 base and 2 bases, there was a span of 7 bases. The CDR3 DNA is TGCGCCAGCAGCCAAGTGCGGTCCACAGATACGCAGTATTTT. Its translation: CASSQVRSTDTQYF.

On this clone itself: The junction departs from the called germline gene at one end, perhaps through a read error. This chain connects TRBV4-2 to TRBJ1-1, with D perhaps TRBD1 (5 bases). Germline V lookup: CDR1 LGHNA, CDR2 YNFKEQ. This CDR3 region has 12 residues. The CDR3: CASSPGTMRRIF. CDR3 DNA: TGTGCCAGCAGCCCGGGGACGATGCGGAGGATCTTT.

V usage is TRBV10-3 and J usage is TRBJ1-1; D perhaps matches TRBD1 (5 bases). Trimming pared 4 bases from V and 1 base from J, leaving 10 bases between. Per the germline V gene, CDR1 is ENHRY and CDR2 is SYGVKD. The CDR3 consists of 14 residues. The CDR3 region has the DNA TGTGCCATCAGTGGCGGGGACCCGAACACTGAAGCTTTCTTT. This gives the protein CAISGGDPNTEAFF.

This clone was counted between two and nine times. This chain connects TRBV11-2 to TRBJ1-1; D might be TRBD1 (6 bases). Germline CDR1 SGHAT, CDR2 FQNNGV. V lost 4 bases and J lost 5, with 11 bases in between. The CDR3 totals 13 residues. Here the CDR3 DNA reads TGTGCCAGCAGCTACGGGACAAGTACTGAAGCTTTCTTT. Encoded protein: CASSYGTSTEAFF.

This clone was seen only a few times. CDR3 sequence reads: CASSLLADQPQHF. The CDR3 DNA sequence: TGTGCCAGCAGCTTACTAGCGGATCAGCCCCAGCATTTT. This chain connects TRBV7-9 to TRBJ1-5, with D unresolved. In germline, CDR1 is SEHNR, CDR2 FQNEAQ (reference sequence). The CDR3 runs to 13 residues. Trimming cost V 2 bases and J 5 bases, with 7 bases left between them.

This clone was recorded only once. The rearrangement links TRBV19 to TRBJ1-1; D gene uncertain. In germline, CDR1 is LNHDA, CDR2 SQIVND (reference sequence). The CDR3 contains 15 residues. The V gene lost 3 bases and the J gene lost 7 bases, with 18 bases spanning the gap. The CDR3 sequence: CASSIPLLAGGEAFF. CDR3 sequence (DNA): TGTGCCAGTAGTATCCCCCTCCTAGCTGGAGGTGAAGCTTTCTTT.

The rearrangement joins TRBV2 to TRBJ1-2; D call uncertain. The CDR3 length is 12 residues. Per the germline V gene, CDR1 is SNHLY and CDR2 is FYNNEI. Deletions cut 4 bases from V and 4 bases from J, with 7 bases between. CDR3 residues: CASSVQPYGYTF. The CDR3 DNA is TGTGCCAGCAGTGTCCAGCCCTATGGCTACACCTTC.

Turning to this clone: The sample holds other DNA sequences that translate to the same CDR3. The chain has TRBV19 and TRBJ1-5; 10 bases are shared with TRBD1. Germline-derived CDR1 and CDR2 are LNHDA and SQIVND (reference sequence). CDR3 size: 13 residues. V lost 8 bases and J lost 4; bases outside the gene matches: 2. The CDR3 DNA reads TGTGCCAGTGAGGACAGGGGGAATCAGCCCCAGCATTTT. Amino acid sequence: CASEDRGNQPQHF.

The chain combines TRBV18 with TRBJ2-3; possible D gene TRBD1, 5 bases. Trimming left V 6 bases short and J 2 bases short, with 12 bases between. CDR1 and CDR2 from the germline V gene are KGHSH and LQKENI. This CDR3 is 14 amino acids long. DNA of the CDR3: TGTGCCAGCTCCTTGACAGTCAACACAGATACGCAGTATTTT. Protein sequence: CASSLTVNTDTQYF.

The chain employs TRBV7-6 and TRBJ2-2; D is unresolved. V lost 0 bases and J lost 1, with 9 bases in between. Germline V gene sequence: CDR1 SGHVS, CDR2 FNYEAQ. This CDR3 is 16 amino acids long. CDR3 sequence (DNA): TGTGCCAGCAGCTTAGCGGACCCGATGAACACCGGGGAGCTGTTTTTT. This encodes CASSLADPMNTGELFF.

A word on this clone: Different DNA sequences within this sample yield the same CDR3. The genes are TRBV6-1 and TRBJ1-2; D is undetermined. The CDR3 covers 13 residues. Trimming took off 6 bases at V and 5 bases at J, with 13 bases between the two ends. Germline V gives CDR1 MNHNS, CDR2 SASEGT. CDR3 nucleotide sequence: TGTGCCAGCAGACTCGGCAGTACTTATGGCTACACCTTC. This translates into CASRLGSTYGYTF.

As to this clone: This specimen includes other DNA sequences encoding the same CDR3. The chain couples TRBV15 to TRBJ2-1; D is unresolved. The V gene lost 3 bases and the J gene lost 7 bases, with 7 bases spanning the gap. The germline V gene encodes CDR1 LNHNV and CDR2 YYDKDF (reference sequence). This CDR3 is 12 amino acids long. CDR3 region: CATSRGYNEQFF. DNA of the CDR3: TGTGCCACCAGCAGGGGGTATAATGAGCAGTTCTTC. The full variable domain, completed using reference TRBV15 and TRBJ2-1, is DAMVIQNPRYQVTQFGKPVTLSCSQTLNHNVMYWYQQKSSQAPKLLFHYYDKDFNNEADTPDNFQSRRPNTSFCFLDIRSPGLGDTAMYLCATSRGYNEQFFGPGTRLTVL.

V is TRBV4-2 and J is TRBJ2-1, with TRBD2 matching over 8 bases. Trimming removed 5 bases from V and 2 bases from J; junction bases left unmatched: 17. Germline values: CDR1 LGHNA, CDR2 YNFKEQ. The length of the CDR3 is 19 residues. The CDR3 bases are TGTGCCAGCAGCTCACCTGGTAACGGGAGGGCCAGGACCTACAATGAGCAGTTCTTC. This translates into CASSSPGNGRARTYNEQFF.

This clone was seen once. The V gene is TRBV6-6, the J gene TRBJ2-7; D uncertain. The germline gives CDR1 MNHNY, CDR2 SVGAGI (reference sequence). The CDR3 is made up of 12 amino acids. Trimming stripped 8 bases from V and 3 bases from J, with 11 bases between. The CDR3 loop reads CASGRPLYEQYF. CDR3 DNA sequence: TGTGCCAGCGGACGACCCCTCTACGAGCAGTACTTC.

The rearrangement links TRBV2 to TRBJ2-5, with no clear D. The germline gives CDR1 SNHLY, CDR2 FYNNEI. CDR3 size: 11 residues. V gave up 7 bases and J gave up 5 bases, with 8 bases separating them. CDR3 bases: TGTGCCAGCATCAAAGATGAGACCCAGTACTTC. Translating gives CASIKDETQYF. The full variable domain, its missing parts supplied by reference TRBV2 and TRBJ2-5, is EPEVTQTPSHQVTQMGQEVILRCVPISNHLYFYWYRQILGQKVEFLVSFYNNEISEKSEIFDDQFSVERPDGSNFTLKIRSTKLEDSAMYFCASIKDETQYFGPGTRLLVL.

The V gene is TRBV5-3, the J gene TRBJ2-2; possibly TRBD1 for D (6 bases). TRBV5-3 belongs to the ORF category, with a function that is uncertain. The CDR3 totals 15 residues. Between the trimmed V and J ends, which lost 2 bases and 1 base, there was a span of 9 bases. The CDR3 protein is CARSFGRGNTGELFF. The CDR3 DNA is TGTGCCAGAAGCTTTGGCAGGGGGAACACCGGGGAGCTGTTTTTT.

The chain joins TRBV7-2 to TRBJ2-5, with 16 bases aligning to TRBD2. Trimming cost V 5 bases and J 2 bases; bases outside gene matches: 2. The CDR3 totals 16 residues. Germline V CDR1 and CDR2: SGHTA, FQGNSA. CDR3 sequence reads: CASSQGLAGGQETQYF. CDR3 DNA sequence: TGTGCCAGCAGCCAGGGACTAGCGGGAGGGCAAGAGACCCAGTACTTC.

The rearrangement links TRBV11-2 to TRBJ2-3; unclear D gene. The germline CDR1 and CDR2 sequences are SGHAT and FQNNGV. This CDR3 is built from 15 residues. V lost 7 bases and J 7 bases, leaving 21 bases between the germline ends. The CDR3 here is CASTSQAPTLNTQYF. The DNA for the CDR3 is TGTGCCAGCACCTCCCAGGCCCCGACACTAAATACGCAGTATTTT.

V is TRBV2 and J is TRBJ2-7; D might be TRBD2 (5 bases). From germline, CDR1 is SNHLY and CDR2 FYNNEI. This CDR3 region has 13 residues. V shed 5 bases and J shed 4 bases, with 12 bases lying between them. In DNA, the CDR3 is TGTGCCAGCAGTAACGGGATATCTTACGAGCAGTACTTC. Translation: CASSNGISYEQYF.

The chain recombines TRBV30 with TRBJ2-7; 8 positions match TRBD1. This CDR3 region has 13 residues. V lost 4 bases, J lost 5 bases, and 7 bases stayed unmatched. Germline V gives CDR1 GTSNPN, CDR2 SVGIG (reference sequence). The CDR3 nucleotides are TGTGCCTGGAACCAAGGGACAGGAAACGAGCAGTACTTC. This sequence encodes CAWNQGTGNEQYF.

This clone was seen repeatedly, ten times or more. The V call is TRBV19, the J call TRBJ2-1; 10 nucleotides agree with TRBD1. This CDR3 contains 13 residues. The germline gives CDR1 LNHDA, CDR2 SQIVND (reference sequence). With 4 bases clipped from V and 10 bases from J, the junction kept 4 bases outside the gene matches. This CDR3 reads CASSRQGAGEQFF. CDR3 coding DNA: TGTGCCAGTAGTAGACAGGGGGCAGGCGAGCAGTTCTTC.

V gene TRBV5-1 combines with J gene TRBJ2-1, with 7 bases lining up with TRBD1. Germline CDR1 reads SGHRS; CDR2 reads YFSETQ. Losses at the gene ends were 0 bases for V and 9 bases for J; bases not matched to a gene: 6. CDR3 length equals 14 residues. The DNA for the CDR3 is TGCGCCAGCAGCTTGGGACAGGGACGGGTTGAGCAGTTCTTC. Amino acids: CASSLGQGRVEQFF. The full variable domain, rest sourced from reference TRBV5-1 and TRBJ2-1, is KAGVTQTPRYLIKTRGQQVTLSCSPISGHRSVSWYQQTPGQGLQFLFEYFSETQRNKGNFPGRFSGRQFSNSRSEMNVSTLELGDSALYLCASSLGQGRVEQFFGPGTRLTVL.

This clone was counted only a few times. The CDR3 loop reads CASSGGQGQPQHF. Written as DNA, the CDR3 is TGCGCCAGCAGCGGAGGACAGGGTCAGCCCCAGCATTTT. The chain has TRBV5-1 and TRBJ1-5, with 8 nucleotides matching TRBD1. V lost 4 bases, J lost 6 bases, and 3 bases stayed unmatched. This CDR3 has 13 residues. The germline gives CDR1 SGHRS, CDR2 YFSETQ.

V usage is TRBV19 and J usage is TRBJ1-5, with 7 bases identical to TRBD1. V dropped 2 bases and J dropped 7; count of bases not matched to a gene: 5. The germline V gene has CDR1 LNHDA and CDR2 SQIVND (reference sequence). CDR3 length: 14 amino acids. The CDR3 loop reads CASSINARGQPQHF. The DNA for the CDR3 is TGTGCCAGTAGTATAAACGCCAGGGGGCAGCCCCAGCATTTT. Full variable domain (outside the CDR3, taken from reference TRBV19 and TRBJ1-5): DGGITQSPKYLFRKEGQNVTLSCEQNLNHDAMYWYRQDPGQGLRLIYYSQIVNDFQKGDIAEGYSVSREKKESFPLTVTSAQKNPTAFYLCASSINARGQPQHFGDGTRLSIL.

The chain links TRBV18 to TRBJ2-7; no firm D call. Germline V CDR1 and CDR2: KGHSH, LQKENI. The V end lost 3 bases, the J end lost 6 bases, and 15 bases lay between the germline ends. The CDR3 is made up of 14 amino acids. The CDR3 reads CASSPPVRDLEQYF. The CDR3 nucleotides are TGTGCCAGCTCACCTCCGGTAAGGGATCTCGAGCAGTACTTC.

The rearrangement joins TRBV2 to TRBJ2-3; D unclear. The CDR3 is 13 residues long. Between the trimmed V and J ends, which lost 5 bases and 1 base, there was a span of 7 bases. The germline V gene encodes CDR1 SNHLY and CDR2 FYNNEI. The CDR3 here is CASSFSGTDTQYF. The CDR3 DNA is TGTGCCAGCAGTTTCAGCGGCACAGATACGCAGTATTTT.